This T cell receptor beta chain was recorded in a study of blood T cell repertoires in COVID-19. Study-wide context: The analysed material was cDNA or gDNA that came from T cells, B-cell-depleted T cells, or PBMCs.

Germline CDR1 and CDR2: SGHVS and FQNEAQ. This CDR3 is built from 15 residues. V lost 5 bases and J 2 bases, leaving 13 bases between the germline ends. As handled by the study authors: For nucleated cells, counts were estimated from reference gene primer amplification. Repertoires were generated with immunoSEQ multiplex PCR, while TCRdb's copy carries only in-frame clones and drops some. V, J and clone size were drawn from that table, and D and trimming were deduced from the DNA. The sample records 190,000 or so clones, 80% to 90% being singletons. Recruits, aged about 18 to 100 years, lived in about two dozen US areas. Grouping used clinical history reported by participants in a survey and questionnaire.

The receptor was derived from a man aged 35-49 years who had recovered from COVID-19. The chain has TRBV7-8 and TRBJ1-3, with a tentative D call TRBD1 (6 bases). Input material: PBMCs or T cells enriched from blood (not recorded which). The CDR3 nucleotides read TGTGCCAGCAGCGGAACAGGGTCCCCTGGAAACACCATATATTTT. This encodes CASSGTGSPGNTIYF.